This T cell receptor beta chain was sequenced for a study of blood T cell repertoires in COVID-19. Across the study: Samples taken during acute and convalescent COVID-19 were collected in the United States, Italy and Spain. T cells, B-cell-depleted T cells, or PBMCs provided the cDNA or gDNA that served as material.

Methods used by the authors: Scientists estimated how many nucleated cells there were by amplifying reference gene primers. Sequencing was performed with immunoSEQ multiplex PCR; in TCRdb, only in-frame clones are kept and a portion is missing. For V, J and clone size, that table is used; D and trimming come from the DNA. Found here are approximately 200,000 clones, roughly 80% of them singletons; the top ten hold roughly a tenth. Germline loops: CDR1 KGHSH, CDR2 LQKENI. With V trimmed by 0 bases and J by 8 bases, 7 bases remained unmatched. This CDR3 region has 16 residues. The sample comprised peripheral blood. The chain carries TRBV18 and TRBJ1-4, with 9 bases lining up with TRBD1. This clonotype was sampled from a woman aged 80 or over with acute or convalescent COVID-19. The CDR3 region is CASSPPRTGVYEKLFF. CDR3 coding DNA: TGTGCCAGCTCACCACCTAGGACAGGGGTTTACGAAAAACTGTTTTTT.